One and the same sample provided the 8 T cell receptor beta chains below, sequenced in a study of blood T cell repertoires in COVID-19. Repertoires were generated with immunoSEQ multiplex PCR, while TCRdb's copy carries only in-frame clones and drops some. The data show tens of thousands of clones, around 80% seen once. The specimen sequenced was peripheral blood. These receptors were obtained from a man aged 55 to 69 in a cohort sampled during active COVID-19.

V is TRBV30 and J is TRBJ1-5; D gene ambiguous. CDR1 and CDR2 from the germline V gene are GTSNPN and SVGIG (reference sequence). The V gene lost 0 bases and the J gene lost 5 bases, with 8 bases spanning the gap. The CDR3 spans 13 residues. CDR3 nucleotides: TGTGCCTGGAGTGTATCAGGTCATCAGCCCCAGCATTTT. Its protein is CAWSVSGHQPQHF.

The V call is TRBV14, the J call TRBJ1-1, with D hard to call. Germline CDR1 and CDR2: SGHDN and FVKESK. The CDR3 is 11 residues long. V was cut by 1 base and J by 7 bases, with 4 bases left in between. CDR3 DNA: TGTGCCAGCAGCCAAGGAGTTGAAGCTTTCTTT. Its translation is CASSQGVEAFF.

The J gene is TRBJ2-3, the V gene TRBV4-2; 11 bases fit TRBD2. The CDR3 is 18 amino acids. Per the germline V gene, CDR1 is LGHNA and CDR2 is YNFKEQ. V was pared by 2 bases and J by 0 bases, with 7 bases of the junction left unmatched. CDR3 bases: TGTGCCAGCAGCCAAAGAATATGGACTAGCGGGAGCACAGATACGCAGTATTTT. Translating it yields CASSQRIWTSGSTDTQYF.

This clone occurred a few times. V is TRBV2 and J is TRBJ1-2; 10 bases line up with TRBD1. Germline assignment: CDR1 SNHLY and CDR2 FYNNEI. J was trimmed by 8 bases and V by 6 bases; bases with no gene match: 9. The CDR3 is made up of 14 amino acids. CDR3 in amino acids: CASRFEGTGEGYTF. The CDR3 DNA follows: TGTGCCAGCAGATTCGAAGGGACAGGGGAAGGCTACACCTTC.

The chain links TRBV30 to TRBJ1-5, with 9 bases identical to TRBD1. Germline CDR1 reads GTSNPN; CDR2 reads SVGIG (reference sequence). Germline trimming cut 3 bases from V and 4 bases from J; bases unmatched to any gene: 1. The CDR3 sequence is 13 residues long. The CDR3, as DNA: TGTGCCTGGAGCGGACAGGGGAATCAGCCCCAGCATTTT. It yields the protein CAWSGQGNQPQHF.

This chain joins TRBV4-1 and TRBJ2-1, with D perhaps matching TRBD1 (5 bases). Germline-derived CDR1 and CDR2 are MGHRA and YSYEKL. The CDR3 totals 15 residues. The V gene lost 4 bases and the J gene lost 3 bases, with 13 bases spanning the gap. CDR3 sequence (DNA): TGCGCCAGCAGCCCCGGAATTACAGGCTACAATGAGCAGTTCTTC. Translation: CASSPGITGYNEQFF.

This clone was observed a handful of times. The J gene is TRBJ1-4, the V gene TRBV5-1; 8 nucleotides agree with TRBD1. Trimming took 4 bases from V and 0 from J; bases not matched to a gene: 5. The CDR3 sequence is 16 residues long. Germline V CDR1 and CDR2: SGHRS, YFSETQ. CDR3 sequence: CASSTGQGTTNEKLFF. The CDR3, as DNA: TGCGCCAGCAGCACCGGACAGGGAACAACTAATGAAAAACTGTTTTTT.

The chain links TRBV13 to TRBJ1-3; D gene ambiguous. Germline loops: CDR1 PRHDT, CDR2 FYEKMQ (reference sequence). V was trimmed by 6 bases and J by 0 bases, leaving 9 bases between them. The CDR3 runs 14 residues. The CDR3 spells CASRLTGSGNTIYF. In DNA, the CDR3 is TGTGCCAGCAGACTAACCGGCTCTGGAAACACCATATATTTT.